Sequencing of this T cell receptor (beta chain) was carried out in a study of T cell responses to AZD1222 COVID-19 vaccine. Across the whole study: The study pooled second doses at about 4 or about 12 weeks. Findings and limits, study-wide: There were repertoire samples only from the period after the peak T cell response. Spike as a whole was targeted by vaccine-associated CD4 TCRs, dominant at 160-218 and 743-854.

With 2 bases removed from V and 4 bases from J, the gap between germline ends came to 14 bases. The CDR3 consists of 15 residues. Looked up from germline, CDR1 is MNHEY and CDR2 is SVGEGT. This clone has just one count. Its antigen is undetermined. TCRdb keeps only in-frame clones here, not all; method: immunoSEQ multiplex PCR. This table holds roughly 130,000 clones, around 90% found once. The sequencing here drew on peripheral blood, taken on day 0 of AZD1222 vaccination. The source is an adult in good health. V and J are TRBV6-2 or TRBV6-3 and TRBJ1-1, with a possible D match to TRBD1 (5 bases). The CDR3 sequence is CASSYAGLGGTEAFF. For the CDR3, the DNA is TGTGCCAGCAGTTACGCCGGGCTGGGGGGCACTGAAGCTTTCTTT.